This T cell receptor (beta chain) is drawn from a study of cytomegalovirus exposure and HLA in healthy donors. Overall study results and limits: Sequencing likely produced, as an artifact, a cluster of highly shared sequence variants. Rare TCR sequences dominated, though some public TCRs recurred in many donors. When a later analysis compared HLA-associated TCR beta chains with equally common others, the HLA-associated chains turned out to be more clonally expanded and to have lower generation probabilities.

To note about this clone: The antigen is not known.

The study ran its PCR with 60 Vbeta and 13 Jbeta primers. Sequencing used immunoSEQ multiplex PCR; TCRdb keeps in-frame clones, though not all of them. The sample records about 130,000 clones, around four fifths being singletons. The trim removed 4 bases at V and 7 bases at J, leaving 14 bases unmatched. CDR1 is SGHRS, CDR2 YFSETQ, per germline. The CDR3 contains 19 residues. The V and J genes are TRBV5-1 and TRBJ2-1, with 16 bases matching TRBD2. The clonotype originates from a woman between 35 and 50 years old in good health and CMV-seropositive. Sequenced input: PBMCs. The CDR3 is CASSQRSAGTSGRGNEQFF. The CDR3 DNA follows: TGCGCCAGCAGCCAACGCTCGGCCGGGACTAGCGGGAGGGGGAATGAGCAGTTCTTC.